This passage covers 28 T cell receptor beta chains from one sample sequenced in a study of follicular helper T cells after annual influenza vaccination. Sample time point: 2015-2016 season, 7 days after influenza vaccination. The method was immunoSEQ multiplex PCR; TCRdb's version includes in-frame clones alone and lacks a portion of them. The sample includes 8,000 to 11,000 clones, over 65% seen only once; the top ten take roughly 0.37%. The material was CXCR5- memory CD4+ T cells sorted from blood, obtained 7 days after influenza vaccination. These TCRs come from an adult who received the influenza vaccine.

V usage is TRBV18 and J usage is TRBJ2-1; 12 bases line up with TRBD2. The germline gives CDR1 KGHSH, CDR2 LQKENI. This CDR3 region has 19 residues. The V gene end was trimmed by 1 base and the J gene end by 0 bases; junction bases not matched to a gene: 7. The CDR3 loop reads CASSPLPTSGGSSYNEQFF. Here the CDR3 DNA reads TGTGCCAGCTCACCACTGCCCACTAGCGGGGGGAGCTCCTACAATGAGCAGTTCTTC.

The chain's CDR3 is CASSFGGQDTDTQYF. The CDR3 DNA follows: TGTGCCAGCAGCTTCGGGGGCCAAGATACAGATACGCAGTATTTT. This rearrangement joins TRBV5-4 to TRBJ2-3; either TRBD1 or TRBD2 may fit D (6 bases each). There are 15 residues in the CDR3. Trimming removed 2 bases at V and 3 bases at J, with 13 bases between. Germline CDR1 reads SGHNT; CDR2 reads YYREEE (reference sequence).

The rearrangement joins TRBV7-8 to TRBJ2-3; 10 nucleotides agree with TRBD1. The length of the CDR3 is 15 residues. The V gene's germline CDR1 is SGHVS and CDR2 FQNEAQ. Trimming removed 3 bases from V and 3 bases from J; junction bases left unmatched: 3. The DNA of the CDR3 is TGTGCCAGCAGCTTCCGGACAGGGGGTACAGATACGCAGTATTTT. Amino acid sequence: CASSFRTGGTDTQYF.

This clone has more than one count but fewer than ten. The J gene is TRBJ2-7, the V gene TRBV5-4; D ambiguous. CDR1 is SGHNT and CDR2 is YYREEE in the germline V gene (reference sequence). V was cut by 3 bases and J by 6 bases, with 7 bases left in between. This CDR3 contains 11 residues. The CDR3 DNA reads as TGTGCCAGCAGCTCCAATAGCGAGCAGTACTTC. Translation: CASSSNSEQYF.

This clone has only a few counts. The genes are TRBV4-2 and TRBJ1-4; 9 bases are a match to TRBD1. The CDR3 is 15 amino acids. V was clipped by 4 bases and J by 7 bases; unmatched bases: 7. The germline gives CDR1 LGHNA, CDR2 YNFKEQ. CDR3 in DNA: TGTGCCAGCAGCCGACCGGGACAGGGAGGTGAAAAACTGTTTTTT. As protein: CASSRPGQGGEKLFF.

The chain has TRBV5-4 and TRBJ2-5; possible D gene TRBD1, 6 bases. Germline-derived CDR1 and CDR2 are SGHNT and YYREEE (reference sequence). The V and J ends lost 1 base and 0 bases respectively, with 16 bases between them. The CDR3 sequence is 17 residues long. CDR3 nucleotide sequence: TGTGCCAGCAGCTTGAACCTCCAGGGGAAGTACCAAGAGACCCAGTACTTC. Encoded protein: CASSLNLQGKYQETQYF.

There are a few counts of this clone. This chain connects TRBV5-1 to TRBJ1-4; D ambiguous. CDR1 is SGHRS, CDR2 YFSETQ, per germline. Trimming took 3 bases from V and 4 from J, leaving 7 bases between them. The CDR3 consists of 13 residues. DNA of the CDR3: TGCGCCAGCAGCTATGAGATTAATGAAAAACTGTTTTTT. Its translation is CASSYEINEKLFF.

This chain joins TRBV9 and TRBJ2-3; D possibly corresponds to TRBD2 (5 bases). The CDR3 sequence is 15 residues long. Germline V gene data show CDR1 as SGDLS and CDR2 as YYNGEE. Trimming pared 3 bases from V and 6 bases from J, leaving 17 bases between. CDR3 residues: CASSAGPGIEDTQYF. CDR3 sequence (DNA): TGTGCCAGCAGCGCCGGACCGGGGATAGAGGATACGCAGTATTTT.

The chain's CDR3 is CASTRGGSTDTQYF. CDR3 coding DNA: TGCGCCAGCACCCGGGGGGGCAGCACAGATACGCAGTATTTT. V and J are TRBV5-1 and TRBJ2-3; 8 bases match TRBD2. Germline values: CDR1 SGHRS, CDR2 YFSETQ. J gave up 0 bases and V 6 bases, and 3 bases lay outside the gene matches. There are 14 residues in the CDR3.

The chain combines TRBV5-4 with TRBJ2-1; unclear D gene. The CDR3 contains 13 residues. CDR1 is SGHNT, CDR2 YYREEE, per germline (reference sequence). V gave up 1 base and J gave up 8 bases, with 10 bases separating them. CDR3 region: CASSLRDRYEQFF. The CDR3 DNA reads TGTGCCAGCAGCTTGAGGGATAGGTATGAGCAGTTCTTC.

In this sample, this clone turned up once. CDR3 sequence: CASRTPSGGLTGELFF. The CDR3 DNA follows: TGTGCCAGCAGGACTCCTAGCGGGGGACTCACCGGGGAGCTGTTTTTT. This rearrangement joins TRBV6-6 to TRBJ2-2; 10 bases match TRBD2. The germline gives CDR1 MNHNY, CDR2 SVGAGI (reference sequence). The CDR3 has 16 amino acids. Trimming cost V 6 bases and J 4 bases; bases outside gene matches: 8.

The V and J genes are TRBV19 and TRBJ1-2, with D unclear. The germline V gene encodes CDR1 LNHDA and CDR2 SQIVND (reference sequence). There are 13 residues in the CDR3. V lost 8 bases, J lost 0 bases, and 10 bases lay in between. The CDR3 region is CASERPPNYGYTF. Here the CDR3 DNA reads TGTGCCAGTGAAAGGCCCCCTAACTATGGCTACACCTTC.

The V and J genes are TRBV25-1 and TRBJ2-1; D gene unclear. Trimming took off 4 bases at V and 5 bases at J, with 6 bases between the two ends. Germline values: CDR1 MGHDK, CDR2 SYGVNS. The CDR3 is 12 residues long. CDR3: CASSGGDNEQFF. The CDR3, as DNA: TGTGCCAGCAGTGGCGGTGACAATGAGCAGTTCTTC.

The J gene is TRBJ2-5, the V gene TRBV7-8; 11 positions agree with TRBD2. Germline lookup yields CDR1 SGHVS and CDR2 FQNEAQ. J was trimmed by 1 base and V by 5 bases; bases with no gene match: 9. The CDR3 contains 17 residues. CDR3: CASSARLAGSAQETQYF. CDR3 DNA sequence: TGTGCCAGCAGCGCCCGACTAGCGGGGTCCGCCCAAGAGACCCAGTACTTC.

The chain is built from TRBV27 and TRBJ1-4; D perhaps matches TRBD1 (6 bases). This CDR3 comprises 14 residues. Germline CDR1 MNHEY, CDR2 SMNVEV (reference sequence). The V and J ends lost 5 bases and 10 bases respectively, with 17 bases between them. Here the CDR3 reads CASSPADSLGKLFF. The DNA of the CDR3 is TGTGCCAGCAGTCCGGCGGACAGTTTGGGAAAACTGTTTTTT.

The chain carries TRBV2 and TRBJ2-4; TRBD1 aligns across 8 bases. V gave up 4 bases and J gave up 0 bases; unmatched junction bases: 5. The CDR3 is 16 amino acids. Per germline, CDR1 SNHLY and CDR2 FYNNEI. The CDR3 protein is CASSVGQVLAKNIQYF. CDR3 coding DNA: TGTGCCAGCAGTGTGGGACAGGTACTAGCCAAAAACATTCAGTACTTC.

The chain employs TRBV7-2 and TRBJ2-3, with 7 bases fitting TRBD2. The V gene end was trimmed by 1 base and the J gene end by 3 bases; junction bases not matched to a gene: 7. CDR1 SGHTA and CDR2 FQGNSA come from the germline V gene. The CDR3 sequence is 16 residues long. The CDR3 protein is CASSLVGGVGTDTQYF. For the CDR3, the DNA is TGTGCCAGCAGCTTAGTGGGGGGGGTGGGAACAGATACGCAGTATTTT.

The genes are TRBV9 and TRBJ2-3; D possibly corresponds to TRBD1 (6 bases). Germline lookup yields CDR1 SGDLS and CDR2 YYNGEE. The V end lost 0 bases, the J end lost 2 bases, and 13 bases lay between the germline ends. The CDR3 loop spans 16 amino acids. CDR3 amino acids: CASSVGTRGSTDTQYF. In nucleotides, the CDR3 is TGTGCCAGCAGCGTAGGAACTAGGGGGTCCACAGATACGCAGTATTTT.

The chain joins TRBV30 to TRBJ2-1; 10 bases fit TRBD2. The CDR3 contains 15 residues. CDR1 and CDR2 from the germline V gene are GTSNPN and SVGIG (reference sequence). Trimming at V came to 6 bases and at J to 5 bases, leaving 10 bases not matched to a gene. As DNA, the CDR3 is TGTGCCTGTAACAAGCGGGGGGGCCGTAACAATGAGCAGTTCTTC. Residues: CACNKRGGRNNEQFF.

The CDR3 DNA reads TGTGCCAGCAGTGAAAATTTTTGGACAGATGGAAACACCATATATTTT. Translation gives CASSENFWTDGNTIYF. This chain joins TRBV6-1 and TRBJ1-3, with D perhaps TRBD1 (6 bases). This CDR3 is 16 amino acids long. The germline V gene has CDR1 MNHNS and CDR2 SASEGT. V was pared by 2 bases and J by 3 bases, with 14 bases between.

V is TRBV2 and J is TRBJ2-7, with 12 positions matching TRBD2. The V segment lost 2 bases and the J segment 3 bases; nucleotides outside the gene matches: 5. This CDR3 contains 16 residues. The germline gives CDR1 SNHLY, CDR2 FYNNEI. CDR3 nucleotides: TGTGCCAGCAGTGAAAGTGAGGGACTAGCGGGCTACGAGCAGTACTTC. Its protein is CASSESEGLAGYEQYF. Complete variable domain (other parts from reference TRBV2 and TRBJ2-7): EPEVTQTPSHQVTQMGQEVILRCVPISNHLYFYWYRQILGQKVEFLVSFYNNEISEKSEIFDDQFSVERPDGSNFTLKIRSTKLEDSAMYFCASSESEGLAGYEQYFGPGTRLTVT.

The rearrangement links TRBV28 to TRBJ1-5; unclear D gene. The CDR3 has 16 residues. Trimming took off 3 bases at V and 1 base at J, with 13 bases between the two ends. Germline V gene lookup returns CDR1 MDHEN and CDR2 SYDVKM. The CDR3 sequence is CASSLSVTLSNQPQHF. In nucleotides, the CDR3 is TGTGCCAGCAGTTTGTCAGTCACCCTAAGCAATCAGCCCCAGCATTTT.

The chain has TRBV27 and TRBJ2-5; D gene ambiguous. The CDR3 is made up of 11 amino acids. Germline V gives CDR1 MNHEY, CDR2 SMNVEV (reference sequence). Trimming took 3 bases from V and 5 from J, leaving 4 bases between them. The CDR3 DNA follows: TGTGCCAGCAGTTTCTGTGAGACCCAGTACTTC. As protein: CASSFCETQYF.

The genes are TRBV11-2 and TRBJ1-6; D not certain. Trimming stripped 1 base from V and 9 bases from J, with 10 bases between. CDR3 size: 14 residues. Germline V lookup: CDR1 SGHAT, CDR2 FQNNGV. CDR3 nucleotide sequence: TGTGCCAGCAGCTTAGGAGGGTTGGGTTCACCCCTCCACTTT. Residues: CASSLGGLGSPLHF.

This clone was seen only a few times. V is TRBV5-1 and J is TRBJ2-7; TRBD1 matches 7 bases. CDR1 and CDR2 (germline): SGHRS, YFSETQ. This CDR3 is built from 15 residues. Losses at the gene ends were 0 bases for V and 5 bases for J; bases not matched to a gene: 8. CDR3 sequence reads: CASSLAPRGLNEQYF. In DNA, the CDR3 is TGCGCCAGCAGCTTGGCGCCGAGGGGGCTCAACGAGCAGTACTTC.

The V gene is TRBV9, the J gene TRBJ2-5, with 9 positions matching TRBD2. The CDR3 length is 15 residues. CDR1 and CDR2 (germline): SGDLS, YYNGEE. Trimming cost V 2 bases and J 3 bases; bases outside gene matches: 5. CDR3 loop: CASSVGSGGKETQYF. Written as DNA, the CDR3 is TGTGCCAGCAGCGTCGGTAGCGGGGGAAAAGAGACCCAGTACTTC.

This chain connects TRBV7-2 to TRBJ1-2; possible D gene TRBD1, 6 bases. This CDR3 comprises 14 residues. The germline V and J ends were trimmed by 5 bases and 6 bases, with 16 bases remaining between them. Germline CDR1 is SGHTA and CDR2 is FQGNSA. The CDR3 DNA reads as TGTGCCAGCAGCCCAAAGGGGGGTCCTAATGGCTACACCTTC. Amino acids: CASSPKGGPNGYTF.

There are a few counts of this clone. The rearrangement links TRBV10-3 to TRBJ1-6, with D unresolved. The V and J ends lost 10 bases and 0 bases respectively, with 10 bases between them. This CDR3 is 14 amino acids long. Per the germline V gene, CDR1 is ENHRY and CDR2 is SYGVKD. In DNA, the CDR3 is TGTGCCACCCTGCACAGCTCCTATAATTCACCCCTCCACTTT. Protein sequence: CATLHSSYNSPLHF.